A single sample gave rise to the 28 T cell receptor beta chains below, sequenced in a study of OX40 agonist ivuxolimab in advanced cancers. Sequenced by immunoSEQ multiplex PCR; TCRdb stores in-frame clones only, minus some. The repertoire holds 75,000 to 95,000 clones, with 85% as singletons. The specimen comprised CD4+ or CD8+ T cells sorted from blood, sampled in a trial of the OX40 agonist ivuxolimab. The receptors derive from an adult with an advanced solid tumor such as melanoma, head and neck, liver or kidney cancer.

V and J are TRBV6-5 and TRBJ1-1; no firm D call. Looked up from germline, CDR1 is MNHEY and CDR2 is SVGAGI. The CDR3 spans 13 residues. V lost 5 bases and J lost 4, with 11 bases in between. This CDR3 reads CASSRNWGTEAFF. The CDR3 DNA reads as TGTGCCAGCAGTCGAAATTGGGGCACTGAAGCTTTCTTT.

The gene calls are TRBV19 and TRBJ2-6; tentative D call: TRBD2 (5 bases). The V gene's germline CDR1 is LNHDA and CDR2 SQIVND (reference sequence). V was pared by 3 bases and J by 0 bases, with 9 bases between. The CDR3 sequence is 16 residues long. The CDR3 reads CASSIGVSSGANVLTF. The CDR3 DNA reads as TGTGCCAGTAGTATCGGGGTAAGCTCTGGGGCCAACGTCCTGACTTTC.

The chain combines TRBV7-3 with TRBJ2-1; 10 nucleotides align to TRBD2. V shed 5 bases, J shed 3 bases, and the junction held 4 bases outside the gene matches. The CDR3 contains 15 residues. From germline, CDR1 is SGHTA and CDR2 FQGTGA. The CDR3 reads CASSPTSGYYNEQFF. The CDR3, as DNA: TGTGCCAGCAGCCCGACTAGCGGGTACTACAATGAGCAGTTCTTC. Full variable domain (missing parts from reference TRBV7-3 and TRBJ2-1): GAGVSQTPSNKVTEKGKYVELRCDPISGHTALYWYRQSLGQGPEFLIYFQGTGAADDSGLPNDRFFAVRPEGSVSTLKIQRTERGDSAVYLCASSPTSGYYNEQFFGPGTRLTVL.

This clone came up a few times. The gene calls are TRBV5-1 and TRBJ1-1; tentatively, D is TRBD1 (6 bases). V dropped 4 bases and J dropped 4 bases, with 14 bases sitting between them. Germline CDR1 and CDR2: SGHRS and YFSETQ. The length of the CDR3 is 14 residues. This CDR3 is CASSTEQGRTEAFF. The CDR3 nucleotides read TGCGCCAGCAGCACTGAACAGGGCCGCACTGAAGCTTTCTTT.

The chain uses TRBV7-2 and TRBJ1-2; D unresolved. Germline CDR1 reads SGHTA; CDR2 reads FQGNSA. V lost 1 base and J lost 8, with 8 bases in between. This CDR3 is 12 amino acids long. CDR3 DNA sequence: TGTGCCAGCAGCTTAGATGCGCGCGGCTACACCTTC. Translated, it gives CASSLDARGYTF.

The CDR3 DNA sequence: TGTGCCACCAGCAGAGATCAGTCGGGAGCCGGTGAGCAGTTCTTC. It encodes CATSRDQSGAGEQFF. The chain has TRBV15 and TRBJ2-1, with a possible D match to TRBD2 (6 bases). Germline loops: CDR1 LNHNV, CDR2 YYDKDF (reference sequence). The CDR3 is made up of 15 amino acids. Trimming cost V 0 bases and J 9 bases, with 15 bases left between them.

This clone appeared once. The chain uses TRBV12-5 and TRBJ2-7, with D possibly matching TRBD2 (7 bases). From germline, CDR1 is LGHNT and CDR2 FRNRAP. V lost 6 bases, J lost 3 bases, and 27 bases lay in between. The CDR3 runs to 18 residues. The CDR3 nucleotides read TGTGCTAGTGGCCCGCGTGGGGGGGGCCCGTCCAGGGGCTACGAGCAGTACTTC. Translating gives CASGPRGGGPSRGYEQYF.

The chain has TRBV6-6 and TRBJ1-6; weak D call: TRBD1 (6 bases). Germline CDR1 and CDR2: MNHNY and SVGAGI (reference sequence). V lost 6 bases, J lost 7 bases, and 16 bases lay in between. The length of the CDR3 is 15 residues. The CDR3 sequence: CASRPLQGQNSPLHF. The CDR3 bases are TGTGCCAGCAGGCCGTTACAGGGTCAGAATTCACCCCTCCACTTT.

This rearrangement joins TRBV6-5 to TRBJ2-7; D call uncertain. The CDR3 has 14 amino acids. Per the germline V gene, CDR1 is MNHEY and CDR2 is SVGAGI. V lost 4 bases, J lost 2 bases, and 12 bases lay in between. The CDR3 DNA reads TGTGCCAGCAGTTTCGCGGACGTTACCTACGAGCAGTACTTC. This gives the protein CASSFADVTYEQYF.

On this clone itself: Germline and junction disagree at one end, which may indicate a read error. The V call is TRBV5-6, the J call TRBJ2-3; a possible D gene is TRBD2 (5 bases). Germline CDR1 reads SGHDT; CDR2 reads YYEEEE. The CDR3 contains 16 residues. CDR3 loop: CASSLEAKSSTDTQYF. For the CDR3, the DNA is TGTGCCAGCAGTTTGGAGGCTAAATCTAGCACAGATACGCAGTATTTT. Full variable domain (outside the CDR3, taken from reference TRBV5-6 and TRBJ2-3): DAGVTQSPTHLIKTRGQQVTLRCSPKSGHDTVSWYQQALGQGPQFIFQYYEEEERQRGNFPDRFSGHQFPNYSSELNVNALLLGDSALYLCASSLEAKSSTDTQYFGPGTRLTVL.

This clone has only one observation. V usage is TRBV5-4 and J usage is TRBJ2-5, with no clear D. The CDR3 covers 14 residues. Trimming cost V 4 bases and J 1 base, with 11 bases left between them. Germline loops: CDR1 SGHNT, CDR2 YYREEE (reference sequence). CDR3 sequence reads: CASSTRKTQETQYF. CDR3 coding DNA: TGTGCCAGCAGCACCCGGAAGACCCAAGAGACCCAGTACTTC.

This clone showed up just a few times. The chain couples TRBV30 to TRBJ1-5, with no clear D. This CDR3 has 13 residues. Deletions cut 2 bases from V and 3 bases from J, with 8 bases between. The germline gives CDR1 GTSNPN, CDR2 SVGIG (reference sequence). The CDR3 DNA follows: TGTGCCTGGAGTACGGGAAACAATCAGCCCCAGCATTTT. The encoded protein is CAWSTGNNQPQHF.

V and J are TRBV5-4 and TRBJ2-7; D is perhaps TRBD1 (5 bases). The germline V and J ends were trimmed by 0 bases and 2 bases, with 12 bases remaining between them. The CDR3 length is 15 residues. Germline CDR1 is SGHNT and CDR2 is YYREEE (reference sequence). CDR3 in amino acids: CASSLGQTGAYEQYF. The CDR3 DNA reads TGTGCCAGCAGCTTGGGTCAAACAGGCGCCTACGAGCAGTACTTC.

V is TRBV18 and J is TRBJ1-3; 7 bases fit TRBD1. The germline V gene encodes CDR1 KGHSH and CDR2 LQKENI. This CDR3 region has 18 residues. V gave up 5 bases and J gave up 0 bases; unmatched junction bases: 13. CDR3 residues: CASSSTPGQAYSGNTIYF. The CDR3 DNA is TGTGCCAGCTCATCCACCCCAGGACAGGCCTACTCTGGAAACACCATATATTTT. Variable domain in full (rest from reference TRBV18 and TRBJ1-3): NAGVMQNPRHLVRRRGQEARLRCSPMKGHSHVYWYRQLPEEGLKFMVYLQKENIIDESGMPKERFSAEFPKEGPSILRIQQVVRGDSAAYFCASSSTPGQAYSGNTIYFGEGSWLTVV.

This clone was seen once. The gene calls are TRBV30 and TRBJ2-3; 9 bases align to TRBD2. V was pared by 3 bases and J by 2 bases, with 12 bases of the junction left unmatched. Germline-derived CDR1 and CDR2 are GTSNPN and SVGIG (reference sequence). CDR3 length equals 17 residues. The chain's CDR3 is CAWSRGRASGATDTQYF. In DNA form, the CDR3 reads TGTGCCTGGAGCCGGGGGCGGGCTAGCGGGGCCACAGATACGCAGTATTTT. The full variable domain, rest sourced from reference TRBV30 and TRBJ2-3, is SQTIHQWPATLVQPVGSPLSLECTVEGTSNPNLYWYRQAAGRGLQLLFYSVGIGQISSEVPQNLSASRPQDRQFILSSKKLLLSDSGFYLCAWSRGRASGATDTQYFGPGTRLTVL.

This clone has a single count. The chain recombines TRBV4-2 with TRBJ2-7, with no clear D. The CDR3 is made up of 15 amino acids. Trimming cost V 1 base and J 3 bases, with 13 bases left between them. In germline, CDR1 is LGHNA, CDR2 YNFKEQ. In DNA form, the CDR3 reads TGTGCCAGCAGCCAAGGGATGCCCCACCTCTACGAGCAGTACTTC. Protein sequence: CASSQGMPHLYEQYF.

This sequence joins TRBV9 and TRBJ2-5, with D unresolved. The CDR3 length is 14 residues. Germline V gene sequence: CDR1 SGDLS, CDR2 YYNGEE. Trimming took off 4 bases at V and 0 bases at J, with 10 bases between the two ends. The CDR3 nucleotides are TGTGCCAGCAGCCCTTCAGCTTACCAAGAGACCCAGTACTTC. Residues: CASSPSAYQETQYF.

The gene calls are TRBV9 and TRBJ2-1; D may be TRBD1 (6 bases). V was shortened by 4 bases and J by 9 bases, with 17 bases between the two germline ends. Germline loops: CDR1 SGDLS, CDR2 YYNGEE. The CDR3 totals 14 residues. The CDR3 coding sequence is TGTGCCAGCAGCCCCTCGGGGATACAGGGTGAGCAGTTCTTC. Its protein is CASSPSGIQGEQFF.

This clone was recorded once. This rearrangement joins TRBV6-1 to TRBJ1-2; D is undetermined. Germline-derived CDR1 and CDR2 are MNHNS and SASEGT. Trimming shortened V by 5 bases and J by 3 bases, and 13 bases separated the two germline ends. There are 14 residues in the CDR3. CDR3 sequence (DNA): TGTGCCAGCAGTCTCGCCGGCGGTGACTATGGCTACACCTTC. Residues: CASSLAGGDYGYTF.

J is TRBJ2-7 and V is TRBV5-1; D remains unclear. The V end lost 0 bases, the J end lost 1 base, and 5 bases lay between the germline ends. This CDR3 spans 13 amino acids. The V gene's germline CDR1 is SGHRS and CDR2 YFSETQ. CDR3 in amino acids: CASSLEGSYEQYF. For the CDR3, the DNA is TGCGCCAGCAGCTTGGAAGGGTCCTACGAGCAGTACTTC.

This rearrangement joins TRBV6-5 to TRBJ1-5, with 7 bases fitting TRBD1. Trimming took 6 bases from V and 4 from J; bases not matched to a gene: 3. Per germline, CDR1 MNHEY and CDR2 SVGAGI. CDR3 length equals 13 residues. For the CDR3, the DNA is TGTGCCAGCAGACCGGGACAGAATCAGCCCCAGCATTTT. Translating it yields CASRPGQNQPQHF.

The V and J genes are TRBV4-2 and TRBJ1-3; 7 bases line up with TRBD1. CDR1 and CDR2 (germline): LGHNA, YNFKEQ. This CDR3 region has 18 residues. J lost 0 bases, V lost 5 bases, and 13 bases had no gene match. The CDR3: CASSRYRDSLPSGNTIYF. DNA of the CDR3: TGTGCCAGCAGCAGGTACCGGGACAGTCTCCCCTCTGGAAACACCATATATTTT.

Here the CDR3 DNA reads TGCGCCAGCAGCTTGGGACGCTACAAGCCGCACACAGATACGCAGTATTTT. Its translation: CASSLGRYKPHTDTQYF. The V call is TRBV5-1, the J call TRBJ2-3; D not certain. Germline V gene sequence: CDR1 SGHRS, CDR2 YFSETQ. The CDR3 sequence is 17 residues long. Between the trimmed V and J ends, which lost 0 bases and 2 bases, there was a span of 16 bases.

V gene TRBV18 combines with J gene TRBJ1-3; 12 bases are a match to TRBD1. The CDR3 is 16 amino acids. The trim removed 4 bases at V and 4 bases at J, leaving 5 bases unmatched. Germline-derived CDR1 and CDR2 are KGHSH and LQKENI. This CDR3 reads CASSQGTGGAGNTIYF. The DNA for the CDR3 is TGTGCCAGCTCACAGGGGACAGGGGGCGCCGGAAACACCATATATTTT.

The V and J genes are TRBV27 and TRBJ1-5; TRBD1 might be the D (5 bases). The V and J ends lost 3 bases and 7 bases respectively, with 16 bases between them. The CDR3 runs 15 residues. From germline, CDR1 is MNHEY and CDR2 SMNVEV (reference sequence). In DNA form, the CDR3 reads TGTGCCAGCAGTTTTAACCCACCAGGGAGACAGCCCCAGCATTTT. Translation gives CASSFNPPGRQPQHF.

This chain connects TRBV7-3 to TRBJ2-5; D possibly uses TRBD1 or TRBD2 (5 bases each). Trimming removed 2 bases at V and 1 base at J, with 8 bases between. CDR1 is SGHTA, CDR2 FQGTGA, per germline. This CDR3 is 14 amino acids long. The CDR3 protein is CASSLGGAQETQYF. In DNA, the CDR3 is TGTGCCAGCAGCTTAGGGGGAGCCCAAGAGACCCAGTACTTC.

The rearrangement links TRBV20-1 to TRBJ1-1; no clear D gene. Germline CDR1 DFQATT, CDR2 SNEGSKA (reference sequence). CDR3 size: 11 residues. V was clipped by 3 bases and J by 3 bases, with 5 bases between them. The CDR3 bases are TGCAGTGCTAGTACGGACACTGAAGCTTTCTTT. Translation: CSASTDTEAFF.

This sequence joins TRBV19 and TRBJ2-1; a weak D match, TRBD1 (5 bases). V was pared by 7 bases and J by 3 bases, with 13 bases between. Germline-derived CDR1 and CDR2 are LNHDA and SQIVND (reference sequence). This CDR3 spans 14 amino acids. CDR3 loop: CASTPAGIYNEQFF. DNA for the CDR3: TGTGCCAGTACCCCGGCAGGGATCTACAATGAGCAGTTCTTC.